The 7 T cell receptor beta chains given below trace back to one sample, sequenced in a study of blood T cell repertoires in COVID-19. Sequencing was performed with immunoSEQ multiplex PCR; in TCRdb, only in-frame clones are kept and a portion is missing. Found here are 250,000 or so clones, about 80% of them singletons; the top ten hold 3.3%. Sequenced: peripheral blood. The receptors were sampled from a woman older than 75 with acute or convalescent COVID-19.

The CDR3 bases are TGTGCCAGCAGCTTCTACACAGGGTTGGTCACTGAAGCTTTCTTT. Translating it yields CASSFYTGLVTEAFF. The V and J genes are TRBV7-9 and TRBJ1-1; D might be TRBD1 (6 bases). V was clipped by 3 bases and J by 4 bases, with 15 bases between them. The CDR3 contains 15 residues. CDR1 SEHNR and CDR2 FQNEAQ come from the germline V gene (reference sequence).

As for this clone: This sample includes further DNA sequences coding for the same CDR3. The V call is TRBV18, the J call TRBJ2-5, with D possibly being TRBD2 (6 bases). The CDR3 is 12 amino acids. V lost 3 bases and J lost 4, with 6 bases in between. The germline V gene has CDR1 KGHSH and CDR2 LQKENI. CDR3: CASSPGGETQYF. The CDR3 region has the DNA TGTGCCAGCTCACCGGGGGGAGAGACCCAGTACTTC.

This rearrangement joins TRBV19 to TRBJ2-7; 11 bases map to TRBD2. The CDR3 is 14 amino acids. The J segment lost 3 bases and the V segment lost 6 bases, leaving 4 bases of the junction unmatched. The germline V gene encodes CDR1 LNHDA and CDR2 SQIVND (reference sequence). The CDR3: CASSTLAGVYEQYF. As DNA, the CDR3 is TGTGCCAGTAGCACACTAGCGGGAGTCTACGAGCAGTACTTC. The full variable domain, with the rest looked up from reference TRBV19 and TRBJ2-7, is DGGITQSPKYLFRKEGQNVTLSCEQNLNHDAMYWYRQDPGQGLRLIYYSQIVNDFQKGDIAEGYSVSREKKESFPLTVTSAQKNPTAFYLCASSTLAGVYEQYFGPGTRLTVT.

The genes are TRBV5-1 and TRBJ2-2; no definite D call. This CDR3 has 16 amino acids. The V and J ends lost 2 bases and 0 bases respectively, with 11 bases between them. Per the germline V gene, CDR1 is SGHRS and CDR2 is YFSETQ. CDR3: CASSLDSQPNTGELFF. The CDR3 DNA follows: TGCGCCAGCAGCTTAGATTCACAGCCGAACACCGGGGAGCTGTTTTTT.

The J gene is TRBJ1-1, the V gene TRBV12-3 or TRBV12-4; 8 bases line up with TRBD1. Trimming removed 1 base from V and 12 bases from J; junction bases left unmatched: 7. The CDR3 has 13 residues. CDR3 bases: TGTGCCAGCAGTTTAGACAGGGGGTTTGTATCTTTCTTT. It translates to CASSLDRGFVSFF.

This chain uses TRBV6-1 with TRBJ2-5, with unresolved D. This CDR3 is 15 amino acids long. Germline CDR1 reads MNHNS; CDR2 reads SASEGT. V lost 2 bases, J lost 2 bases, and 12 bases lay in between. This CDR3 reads CASSEMPGRQETQYF. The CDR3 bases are TGTGCCAGCAGTGAAATGCCAGGTCGACAAGAGACCCAGTACTTC.

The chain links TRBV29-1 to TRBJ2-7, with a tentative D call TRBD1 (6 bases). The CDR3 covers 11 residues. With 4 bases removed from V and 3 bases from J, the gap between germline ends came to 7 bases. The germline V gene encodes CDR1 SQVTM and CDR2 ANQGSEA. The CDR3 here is CSVGGGYEQYF. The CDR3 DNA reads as TGCAGCGTTGGAGGGGGCTACGAGCAGTACTTC.